These 2 T cell receptor beta chains share one sample of origin, sequenced in a study of blood T cell repertoires in COVID-19. Produced via immunoSEQ multiplex PCR; TCRdb's table is partial and in-frame only. The sample comprises around 300,000 clones, roughly 86% of which are singletons, and approximately 5.3% rests with the top ten. The specimen sequenced was PBMCs or T cells enriched from blood (not recorded which). The receptors come from a woman aged 25 to 39 who had recovered from COVID-19.

The rearrangement joins TRBV18 to TRBJ2-2; possibly TRBD2 for D (5 bases). Germline assignment: CDR1 KGHSH and CDR2 LQKENI. V lost 6 bases and J lost 5, with 19 bases in between. CDR3 length: 16 residues. The CDR3 DNA reads as TGTGCCAGCTCGCTCCCCTCCGGACTCTTTACCGGGGAGCTGTTTTTT. Translating it yields CASSLPSGLFTGELFF.

This chain connects TRBV5-5 to TRBJ1-1, with 7 bases matching TRBD1. The germline gives CDR1 SGHKS, CDR2 YYEKEE (reference sequence). The CDR3 consists of 13 residues. Trimming took 2 bases from V and 5 from J; bases not matched to a gene: 3. This CDR3 reads CASSLQDRTEAFF. The CDR3 nucleotides read TGTGCCAGCAGCTTACAGGACAGGACTGAAGCTTTCTTT. Looking up the rest from reference TRBV5-5 and TRBJ1-1 gives the full variable domain: DAGVTQSPTHLIKTRGQQVTLRCSPISGHKSVSWYQQVLGQGPQFIFQYYEKEERGRGNFPDRFSARQFPNYSSELNVNALLLGDSALYLCASSLQDRTEAFFGQGTRLTVV.